This T cell receptor beta chain was documented in a study of T cells after yellow fever vaccination. UMIs were added to TCR cDNA along with a universal primer site when it was made by 5'RACE template switching. In TCRdb, the 5' RACE reads were re-called with MiXCR into one record per CDR3 protein. The sample yields 450,000 to 550,000 distinct CDR3 sequences, just over 20% seen once. This clonotype was picked up many times. No antigen is known for it. Regarding the study as a whole: Post-booster reappearance was seen for most primary-vaccination clones (around 96% CD4, around 89% CD8). Clonotypes appearing in both CD4 and CD8 compartments existed, and their share was small.

Source: PBMCs, taken approximately 22 days after the first yellow fever vaccination. The sequence came from a man between 18 and 29 years old who received the YFV17D yellow fever vaccine.

For the CDR3, the DNA is TGTGCCAGCAGTTTCGGACTAGCAGATACGCAGTATTTT. Amino acid sequence: CASSFGLADTQYF. The chain has TRBV6-6 and TRBJ2-3; TRBD2 matches 7 bases. With 4 bases clipped from V and 4 bases from J, the junction kept 2 bases outside the gene matches. Germline V lookup: CDR1 MNHNY, CDR2 SVGAGI (reference sequence). The CDR3 is made up of 13 amino acids.